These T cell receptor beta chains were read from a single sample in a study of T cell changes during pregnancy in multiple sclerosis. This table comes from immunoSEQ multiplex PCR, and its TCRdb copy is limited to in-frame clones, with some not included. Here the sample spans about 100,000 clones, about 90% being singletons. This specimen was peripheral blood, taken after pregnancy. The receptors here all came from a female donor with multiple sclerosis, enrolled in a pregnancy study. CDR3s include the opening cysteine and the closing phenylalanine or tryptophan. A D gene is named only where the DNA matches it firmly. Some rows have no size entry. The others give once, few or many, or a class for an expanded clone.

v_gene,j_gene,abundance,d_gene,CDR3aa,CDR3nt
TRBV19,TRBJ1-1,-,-,CASTRRGGTEAFF,TGTGCCAGTACTAGAAGGGGAGGGACTGAAGCTTTCTTT
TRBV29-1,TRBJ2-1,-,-,CRADRSYNEQFF,TGCAGAGCGGACCGCTCCTACAATGAGCAGTTCTTC
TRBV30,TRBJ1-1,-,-,CAWSHPGFEAFF,TGTGCCTGGAGTCACCCGGGATTTGAAGCTTTCTTT
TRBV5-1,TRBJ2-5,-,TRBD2,CASSLAEGTSRTQETQYF,TGCGCCAGCAGCTTGGCCGAGGGGACTAGCAGAACCCAAGAGACCCAGTACTTC
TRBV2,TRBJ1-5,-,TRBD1,CASMGQANQPQHF,TGTGCCAGCATGGGACAGGCAAATCAGCCCCAGCATTTT
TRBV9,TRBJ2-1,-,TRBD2,CASSSSSSGLASGWDEQFF,TGTGCCAGCAGCTCATCCTCCTCGGGACTAGCCTCGGGGTGGGATGAGCAGTTCTTC
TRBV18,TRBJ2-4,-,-,CASSLIEQGTGVLAKNIQYF,TGTGCCAGCTCACTGATCGAACAGGGGACGGGGGTCCTAGCCAAAAACATTCAGTACTTC
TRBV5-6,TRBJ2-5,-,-,CASSDGVDRHGETQYF,TGTGCCAGCAGCGACGGTGTGGATCGTCACGGGGAGACCCAGTACTTC
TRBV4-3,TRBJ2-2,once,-,CASSQDRTVNTGELFF,TGCGCCAGCAGCCAAGATCGTACAGTAAACACCGGGGAGCTGTTTTTT
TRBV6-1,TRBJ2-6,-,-,CASSLGGPGANVLTF,TGTGCCAGCAGCCTAGGAGGGCCTGGGGCCAACGTCCTGACTTTC
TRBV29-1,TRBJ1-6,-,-,CSVDGGFNSPLHF,TGCAGCGTTGATGGAGGGTTTAATTCACCCCTCCACTTT
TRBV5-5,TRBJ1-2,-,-,CASSLITGSGLYGYTF,TGTGCCAGCAGCTTGATTACGGGGTCTGGTCTCTATGGCTACACCTTC
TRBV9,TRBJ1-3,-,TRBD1,CASSPQGQGVDTIYF,TGTGCCAGCAGCCCACAGGGGCAGGGAGTGGACACCATATATTTT
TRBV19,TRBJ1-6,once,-,CASKPGYLDNSPLHF,TGTGCCAGTAAGCCGGGGTATCTGGATAATTCACCCCTCCACTTT
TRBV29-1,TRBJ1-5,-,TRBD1,CSAAPDRVDNQPQHF,TGCAGCGCTGCCCCGGACAGGGTCGACAATCAGCCCCAGCATTTT
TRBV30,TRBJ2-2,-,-,CAWSDWAGNTGELFF,TGTGCCTGGAGTGACTGGGCAGGAAACACCGGGGAGCTGTTTTTT
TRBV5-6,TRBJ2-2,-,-,CASSLAGPGELFF,TGTGCCAGCAGCTTGGCGGGTCCCGGGGAGCTGTTTTTT
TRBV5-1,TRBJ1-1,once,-,CASSVTPDTEAFF,TGCGCCAGCAGCGTAACCCCGGACACTGAAGCTTTCTTT
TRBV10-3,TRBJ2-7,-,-,CAISVSGEQYF,TGTGCCATCAGTGTTAGTGGCGAGCAGTACTTC
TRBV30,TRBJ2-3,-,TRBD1,CAWTVRDRVLNTQYF,TGTGCCTGGACGGTGAGGGACAGGGTCCTGAATACGCAGTATTTT